This T cell receptor beta chain was observed in a study of blood T cell repertoires in COVID-19. Some clones are missing from TCRdb's copy, which holds only in-frame ones; the method was immunoSEQ multiplex PCR. Of roughly 34,000 clones in the sample, approximately 86% are singletons; the top ten hold under 30%. There are 20 residues in the CDR3. The receptor's source is a woman of 80 years or more with active or convalescent COVID-19. The V gene is TRBV21-1, the J gene TRBJ2-1; TRBD2 was called by the table and not checked on the DNA. TRBV21-1 counts as a pseudogene. The sequenced sample consisted of peripheral blood. CDR3 in DNA: TGTGCCAGCAGCTACATCCTCCGCGGGGGGGCAAGTTTCGCCTACAATGAGCAGTTCTTC. It encodes CASSYILRGGASFAYNEQFF.